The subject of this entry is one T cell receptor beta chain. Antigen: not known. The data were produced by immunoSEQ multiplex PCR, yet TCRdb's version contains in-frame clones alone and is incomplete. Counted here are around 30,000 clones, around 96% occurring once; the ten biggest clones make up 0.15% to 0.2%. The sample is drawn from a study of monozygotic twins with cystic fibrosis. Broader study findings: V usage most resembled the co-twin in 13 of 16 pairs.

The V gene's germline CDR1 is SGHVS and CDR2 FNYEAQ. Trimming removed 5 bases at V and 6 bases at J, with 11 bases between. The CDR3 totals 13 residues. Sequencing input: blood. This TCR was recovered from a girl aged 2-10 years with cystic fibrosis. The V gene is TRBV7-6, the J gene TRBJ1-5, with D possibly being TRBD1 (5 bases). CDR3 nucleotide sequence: TGTGCCAGCAGCGGCGGCGACAGTCAGCCCCAGCATTTT. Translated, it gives CASSGGDSQPQHF.